Listed below are T cell receptor beta chains from one sample, sequenced in a study of blood T cell repertoires in COVID-19. Method: immunoSEQ multiplex PCR; TCRdb's copy keeps in-frame clones and lacks some. The sample lists 190,000 or so clones; around 87% were seen once. The specimen was peripheral blood. These TCRs come from a woman aged 18-29 years who had recovered from COVID-19. CDR3s include the opening cysteine and the closing phenylalanine or tryptophan. The D gene is left open where the match is weak.

>TRBJ1-4|TRBV5-8|TRBD1
CASSPTGGPYEKLFF
>TRBJ1-2|TRBV19|TRBD1
CASSLVDRDAYGYTF
>TRBJ2-2|TRBV18|TRBD1
CASSPFTGGDTGELFF
>TRBJ1-5|TRBV4-1|-
CASSQADRSNQPQHF
>TRBJ2-5|TRBV7-2|-
CASSYINQGIQETQYF
>TRBJ2-1|TRBV29-1|TRBD2
CSVVTSGLYNEQFF
>TRBJ2-2|TRBV10-3|-
CAISGPQGRELFF
>TRBJ1-2|TRBV2|TRBD1
CARIRTGDGYTF
>TRBJ2-3|TRBV6-2/TRBV6-3|-
CASSYLGGNSRTDTQYF
>TRBJ2-1|TRBV7-6|TRBD2
CASSSRESPYNEQFF
>TRBJ2-3|TRBV6-1|-
CASSEDGTSTDTQYF
>TRBJ1-1|TRBV6-4|-
CASRDSMNTEAFF
>TRBJ2-7|TRBV6-5|TRBD1
CASSQTGTGGLEQYF
>TRBJ2-5|TRBV4-3|TRBD2
CASSQEVASGRGETQYF
>TRBJ2-1|TRBV6-5|-
CASRPDSYNEQFF
>TRBJ2-2|TRBV25-1|-
CASSETGMGGELFF
>TRBJ2-7|TRBV9|TRBD2
CASSVAPGGSSYEQYF
>TRBJ2-3|TRBV7-3|-
CASSSTGGTTDTQYF
>TRBJ1-1|TRBV19|-
CASSFPGGETEAFF
>TRBJ2-3|TRBV7-9|-
CASSFTTGNTDTQYF
>TRBJ1-5|TRBV19|TRBD1
CASSEGQGNQPQHF
>TRBJ1-1|TRBV7-2|TRBD1
CASSLLDRRNTEAFF
>TRBJ2-3|TRBV19|TRBD2
CASRPAGVTDTQYF
>TRBJ2-3|TRBV7-3|-
CASSLGPLGTDTQYF
>TRBJ2-3|TRBV6-5|TRBD1
CASMGQGVGTDTQYF
>TRBJ1-4|TRBV29-1|TRBD1
CSAAELGRGYEKLFF
>TRBJ2-5|TRBV6-4|TRBD1
CASSRQGGETQYF
>TRBJ2-5|TRBV11-2|-
CASSSERGYGETQYF
>TRBJ2-2|TRBV24-1|TRBD1
CATSDRRQGSTGELFF
>TRBJ2-1|TRBV7-6|-
CASSLSGSLYNEQFF
>TRBJ2-1|TRBV5-6|TRBD2
CASVSGTYNEQFF
>TRBJ2-1|TRBV4-1|-
CASSPIGDIYNEQFF